This paragraph covers one T cell receptor beta chain sequence. This clonotype was recorded many times. Its recognized antigen is unknown. Per-nucleotide qualities are absent, and no much larger clonotype sits a single base away. This entry comes from a study of T cells in Graves' hyperthyroidism and ophthalmopathy (dated by TCRdb to between 2018 and 2021). The study in broad terms: Peripheral blood samples were taken at initial diagnosis, before any treatment was given. To identify distinguishing TCR V-J signatures, a discovery cohort of 100 patients was used, comprising 40 to 45 with Graves' ophthalmopathy and 57 with stable Graves' hyperthyroidism. Whether ophthalmopathy could be predicted prospectively was tested in an independent validation cohort made up of under 20 hyperthyroidism patients plus 17 patients who later progressed to ophthalmopathy. The roughly 100 discovery patients were divided at random into training and test sets in a 7:3 ratio. The study also compared thyroid tissue and blood T-cell repertoires from 6 or 7 Graves' hyperthyroidism patients. After blood sampling, hyperthyroidism patients were treated with methimazole at a starting dose of 30 mg daily, and ophthalmopathy patients were treated with high-dose intravenous methylprednisolone. The paper reports TCR Vbeta CDR3 sequencing of approximately 140 peripheral blood samples: 43 ophthalmopathy, under 85 hyperthyroidism and some 17 progressor patients. Points the paper makes about the study in general: Ophthalmopathy was separated from stable hyperthyroidism by a 13 V-J signature model, with over 85% sensitivity and roughly 81% specificity obtained in cross-validation and 80%/75% obtained in testing. In validation, progression to ophthalmopathy was predicted by the model with approximately 67% sensitivity and just over 72% specificity, a median of about 6 months before onset. Most expanded thyroid clonotypes (frequency above 0.001) were also detected in blood, a finding suggesting that blood repertoires may reflect thyroid immune responses. No statistical method was used to set the sample size in advance, and investigators knew the group allocation.

Amplification of TCR beta CDR3 regions was carried out from RNA transcripts. For the first round of RT-PCR on the TCR CDR3, the HTBI primer set was used together with the Qiagen OneStep RT-PCR kit. A second multiplex PCR round built the libraries, followed by size selection and purification. Libraries were sequenced paired-end with 100 bp reads on an Illumina HiSeq2000. The published analysis was carried out like this. Raw data were processed with SOAPnuke, discarding reads with adapters, uncalled bases, mean Phred below 15, or no exact constant-primer or identifier match. COPE v1.2.5 was used to merge high-quality paired reads, and clonotypes were defined as unique nucleotide sequences. MiTCR v1.1 was used to align the clonotypes against IMGT TRBV, TRBD and TRBJ reference segments. The analysis included only V-J combinations with a frequency above 0.0001, which together covered more than 98% of the repertoires. A TCS score was defined as the ratio between F50 (clonal expansion) and ExV (chaos), using BLOSUM62-based TCRdist between CDR3 peptides within each V-J. Welch's t-statistics and random forest reduced several hundred V-J features to 10 to 15, which were used in a naive Bayes classifier (R e1071). Using fastp trimming at Q25 and MiXCR clonotype assembly, TCRdb reanalyzed the public sequencing data and kept in-frame beta chains. For every CDR3 protein sequence, its rows merge into one entry that carries the most common genes and DNA. These V and J calls originate from TCRdb's pipeline instead of the authors' own analysis. The sample table records 35,000 to 40,000 distinct CDR3 sequences; 49% of these occur just once. The ten largest clones capture approximately 6.2% of the sample.

Hyperthyroidism patients were aged 18 to 65 years and newly diagnosed, with disease duration of less than 2 months. Any patient with an uncontrolled infection, another autoimmune disease, pregnancy or lactation was excluded. Diagnoses were established on the basis of clinical symptoms, serum thyroxine and TRAb, thyroid ultrasound, and orbital computed tomography. Blood from progressor patients was collected at the time of first diagnosis with hyperthyroidism, before any ophthalmopathy symptoms had appeared. PBMCs were isolated from 8 to 10 ml of fresh peripheral blood by Ficoll-Paque density gradient centrifugation. Patients classed as progressors first received a Graves' hyperthyroidism diagnosis and then went on to develop ophthalmopathy during follow-up. Trizol reagent was used to extract total RNA, and RNA quality was then checked on an Agilent 2100 Bioanalyzer. The germline V gene (reference sequence) provides CDR1 LGHDT and CDR2 YNNKEL. From V the trimming removes 4 bases and from J it removes 9 bases, while the gene matches leave 8 bases of the junction unaccounted for. The CDR3, cysteine through phenylalanine, is 15 amino acids long. Only the CDR3 region is kept as DNA, spanning 45 bases read in frame from base 1.

The V and J genes are TRBV3-1 and TRBJ2-1; 11 bases in the junction line up with TRBD1. The TCR originated in a woman in her forties or fifties with Graves' hyperthyroidism that later progressed to Graves' ophthalmopathy. The sequenced sample consisted of blood. The DNA reads as follows: TGTGCCAGCAGCCGCCTCCGGACAGGGGGCGCTGAGCAGTTCTTC. Its translation reads: CASSRLRTGGAEQFF.